Below, one T cell receptor (beta chain) is given with its context. The antigen is undetermined. A clone one base away is much larger, so this may be a read error. With 0 bases removed from V and 9 bases from J, the gap between germline ends came to 21 bases. The CDR3 has 17 amino acids. In germline, CDR1 is LNHNV, CDR2 YYDKDF (reference sequence). The sample is drawn from a study of blood T cells in healthy people across ages. The study, taken as a whole, reports: When set beside aged donors, long-lived donors presented more naive CD4+ cells and higher diversity.

Next came a second PCR, run for roughly 6 to 11 cycles, which used a sample-barcoded 5' primer along with a J-beta primer mix. In TCRdb, the 5' RACE reads were re-called with MiXCR into one record per CDR3 protein. Among more than 800,000 distinct CDR3 sequences, roughly 26% were seen once, and the ten largest hold 15% to 20%. This receptor was taken from a woman of 80 years or more in good health. The chain couples TRBV15 to TRBJ2-1; weak D call: TRBD2 (6 bases). Sequencing used blood. The CDR3 DNA reads TGTGCCACCAGCAGAGATGGACGGACTACCAGGTGGGTTGAGCAGTTCTTC. This sequence encodes CATSRDGRTTRWVEQFF.